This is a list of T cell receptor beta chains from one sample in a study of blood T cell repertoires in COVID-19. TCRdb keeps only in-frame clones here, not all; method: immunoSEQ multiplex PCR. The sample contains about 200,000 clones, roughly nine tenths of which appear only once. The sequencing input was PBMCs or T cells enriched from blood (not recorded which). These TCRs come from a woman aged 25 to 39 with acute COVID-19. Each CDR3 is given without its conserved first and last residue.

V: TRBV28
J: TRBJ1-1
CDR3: AARSGEPRRGVAF

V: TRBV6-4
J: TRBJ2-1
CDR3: ASSQETAGGYNEQF

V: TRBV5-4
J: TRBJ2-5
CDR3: ASTFTGYQETQY

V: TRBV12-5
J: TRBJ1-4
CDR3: ASGGPRGAHEKLF

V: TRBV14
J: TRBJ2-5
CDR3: ASSQNSLSQETQY

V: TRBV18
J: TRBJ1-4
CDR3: ASSLGTAGANEKLF

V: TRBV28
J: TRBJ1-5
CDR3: ASPGNQPQH

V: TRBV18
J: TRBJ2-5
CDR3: ASSRGTQETQY

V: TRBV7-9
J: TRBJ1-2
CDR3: ASSLGRPYGYT

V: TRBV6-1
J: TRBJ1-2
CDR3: ASSESSGVAYGYT

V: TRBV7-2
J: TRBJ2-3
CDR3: ASSPVSGTDTQY

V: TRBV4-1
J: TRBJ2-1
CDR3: ASGWGAGGVRAQF

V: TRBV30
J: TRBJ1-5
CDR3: AWSGGGQPQH

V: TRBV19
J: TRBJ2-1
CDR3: ASSWASLWDNEQF

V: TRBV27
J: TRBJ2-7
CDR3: ASSSLDSTYEQY

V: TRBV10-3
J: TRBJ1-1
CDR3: AISGTAQNTEAF

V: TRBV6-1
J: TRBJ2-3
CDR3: ASSESSGGLDTQY

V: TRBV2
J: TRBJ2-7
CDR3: ASRGRGSYEQY

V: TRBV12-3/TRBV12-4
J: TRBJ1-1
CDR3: ASSPLGDTEAF

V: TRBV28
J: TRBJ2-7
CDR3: ASSLLGTGSSYEQY

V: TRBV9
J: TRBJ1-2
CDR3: ASSPEVTGDGYT

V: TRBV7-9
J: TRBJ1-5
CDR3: ASSPQGASNQPQH

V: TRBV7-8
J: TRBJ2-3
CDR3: ASSYGTSTDTQY

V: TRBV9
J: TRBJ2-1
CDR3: ASSVAGVSYNEQF

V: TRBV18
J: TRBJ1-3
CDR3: ASSLTDRTGNTIY

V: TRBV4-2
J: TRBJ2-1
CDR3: ASSQTVIGEGQF

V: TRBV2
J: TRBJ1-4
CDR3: AGQYRGPGEKLF

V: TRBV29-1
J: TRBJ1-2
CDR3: SVDVARPNYGYT

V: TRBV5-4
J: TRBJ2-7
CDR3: ASSLAGTGANYEQY

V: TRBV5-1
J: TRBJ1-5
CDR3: ASSPGSNQPQH

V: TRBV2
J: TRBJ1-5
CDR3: ASRDINSNQPQH

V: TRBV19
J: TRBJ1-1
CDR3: ASSILDTEAF

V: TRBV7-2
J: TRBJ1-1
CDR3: ASSLRAGSMNTEAF

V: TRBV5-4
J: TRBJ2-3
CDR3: ASSFFEGNTQY

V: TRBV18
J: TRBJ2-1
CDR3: ASSPVTYNEQF

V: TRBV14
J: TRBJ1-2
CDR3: ASSQVKNYYGYT

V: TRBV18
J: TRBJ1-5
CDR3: ASSPQGRDQPQH

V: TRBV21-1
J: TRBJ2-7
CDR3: ASSKWDYSYEQY

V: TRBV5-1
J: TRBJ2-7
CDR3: ASSLDRAFDEQY

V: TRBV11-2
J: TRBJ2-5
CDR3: ASSFVGGRETQY

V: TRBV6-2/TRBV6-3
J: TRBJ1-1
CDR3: ASSYSRGQMNTEAF

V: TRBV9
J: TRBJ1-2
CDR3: ASSGQGLTEGYT

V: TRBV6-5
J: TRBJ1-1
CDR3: ASKRGSGTEAF

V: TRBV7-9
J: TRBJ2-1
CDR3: ASSSPIGQGGVNEQF

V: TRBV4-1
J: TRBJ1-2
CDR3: ASSQERGTGVGYT

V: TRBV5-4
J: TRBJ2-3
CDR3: ASSLGGGGTDTQY

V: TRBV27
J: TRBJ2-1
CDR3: ASRLRESSYNEQF

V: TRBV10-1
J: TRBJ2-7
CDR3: ASREGRAEQY